This T cell receptor beta chain was sequenced in a study of T-cell reconstitution after alpha-beta-depleted transplantation in children. The CDR3 contains 13 residues. Per the germline V gene, CDR1 is SEHNR and CDR2 is FQNEAQ (reference sequence). Germline trimming cut 5 bases from V and 8 bases from J; bases unmatched to any gene: 3. Unique molecular identifiers were incorporated into the prepared TCRbeta library. A single record per CDR3 protein comes from TCRdb applying MiXCR to the PCR reads. The data show some 640,000 distinct CDR3 sequences, about 15% seen once. Specimen: PBMCs from the stem cell graft donor, collected from the stem cell graft. The chain combines TRBV7-9 with TRBJ1-4, with 9 nucleotides matching TRBD1. This sequence was found in a human donor who donated a stem cell graft to a child with acute myeloid leukemia. CDR3 sequence: CASSGQGWEKLFF. The CDR3 DNA sequence: TGTGCCAGCAGCGGACAGGGGTGGGAAAAACTGTTTTTT. The complete variable domain, with remaining parts taken from reference TRBV7-9 and TRBJ1-4, reads DTGVSQNPRHKITKRGQNVTFRCDPISEHNRLYWYRQTLGQGPEFLTYFQNEAQLEKSRLLSDRFSAERPKGSFSTLEIQRTEQGDSAMYLCASSGQGWEKLFFGSGTQLSVL.